The rows below give T cell receptor beta chains drawn from one sample of a study of blood T cell repertoires in COVID-19. Generated by immunoSEQ multiplex PCR, the TCRdb table keeps only in-frame clones and is missing some. The sample has under 450,000 clones, about 88% seen once; the top ten hold 2.5% to 3%. Sequenced: PBMCs or T cells enriched from blood (not recorded which). Source of these receptors: a woman aged 25 to 39 who had recovered from COVID-19. The CDR3 runs from the conserved cysteine through the conserved F or W. The D gene is left open where the match is weak. The listing skips clone size in some rows; elsewhere it reads once, few, many or a size class.

cdr3_length	d_call	v_call	clone_size	j_call	cdr3_aa	cdr3_nt
15	.	TRBV6-5	.	TRBJ1-4	CASSYAGRLDEKLFF	TGTGCCAGCAGTTACGCTGGGCGTCTCGATGAAAAACTGTTTTTT
14	TRBD1	TRBV27	.	TRBJ1-1	CASSLTIQGESAFF	TGTGCCAGCAGTTTAACCATACAGGGGGAGTCTGCTTTCTTT
12	TRBD2	TRBV3-1/TRBV3-2	.	TRBJ2-5	CASSSRAGTQYF	TGTGCCAGCAGCTCTCGAGCGGGAACCCAGTACTTC
15	TRBD2	TRBV6-5	few	TRBJ2-7	CASKQRLAGPFEQYF	TGTGCCAGCAAACAACGACTAGCGGGTCCTTTCGAGCAGTACTTC
14	TRBD1	TRBV6-5	.	TRBJ1-1	CASSYADRATEAFF	TGTGCCAGCAGTTACGCCGACAGGGCCACTGAAGCTTTCTTT
15	.	TRBV7-8	.	TRBJ1-5	CASSLGLFSNQPQHF	TGTGCCAGCAGCTTAGGACTCTTTAGCAATCAGCCCCAGCATTTT
17	TRBD2	TRBV18	once	TRBJ2-5	CASSPPRSGGPGETQYF	TGTGCCAGCTCACCACCGAGGAGCGGGGGGCCGGGTGAGACCCAGTACTTC
15	.	TRBV19	once	TRBJ2-7	CASSPSKSGSYEQYF	TGTGCCAGTAGTCCCTCCAAGTCAGGATCCTACGAGCAGTACTTC
16	.	TRBV6-1	once	TRBJ1-2	CASSEVGNKGHRGYTF	TGTGCCAGCAGTGAAGTTGGGAATAAGGGGCATCGAGGCTACACCTTC
15	.	TRBV6-5	.	TRBJ1-1	CASSYSAPANTEAFF	TGTGCCAGCAGTTACTCCGCGCCCGCGAACACTGAAGCTTTCTTT
15	TRBD1	TRBV3-1/TRBV3-2	.	TRBJ2-1	CASSQGQGPYNEQFF	TGTGCCAGCAGCCAAGGACAGGGGCCCTACAATGAGCAGTTCTTC
15	.	TRBV28	once	TRBJ1-4	CASSAPGTMGEKLFF	TGTGCCAGCAGTGCCCCCGGGACAATGGGTGAAAAACTGTTTTTT
15	TRBD1	TRBV27	.	TRBJ2-7	CASSGVGTGSYEQYF	TGTGCCAGCAGTGGGGTCGGGACAGGGTCCTACGAGCAGTACTTC
16	TRBD1	TRBV19	once	TRBJ1-2	CASSTTRDRFLYGYTF	TGTGCCAGTAGTACCACCCGGGACAGATTCCTCTATGGCTACACCTTC
15	TRBD1	TRBV19	.	TRBJ1-5	CASSSTGVSNQPQHF	TGTGCCAGTAGTAGCACAGGGGTAAGCAATCAGCCCCAGCATTTT
13	.	TRBV18	.	TRBJ2-1	CASSPGENNEQFF	TGTGCCAGCTCCCCGGGGGAGAACAATGAGCAGTTCTTC
15	.	TRBV3-1/TRBV3-2	.	TRBJ1-6	CASSQAVLSNSPLHF	TGTGCCAGCAGCCAAGCGGTCCTATCTAATTCACCCCTCCACTTT
14	TRBD1	TRBV5-5	once	TRBJ2-4	CASSIGQGADIQYF	TGTGCCAGCAGCATAGGACAGGGGGCAGACATTCAGTACTTC
12	TRBD1	TRBV7-9	.	TRBJ1-1	CASSLGQGEAFF	TGTGCCAGCAGCTTAGGACAGGGAGAAGCTTTCTTT
17	TRBD1	TRBV19	.	TRBJ1-5	CASSMGSGQGANQPQHF	TGTGCCAGTAGTATGGGTTCTGGGCAGGGGGCAAATCAGCCCCAGCATTTT
18	TRBD1	TRBV7-9	few	TRBJ1-4	CASSPRRGQSLLNEKLFF	TGTGCCAGCAGCCCTCGGAGGGGACAGAGCCTCCTTAATGAAAAACTGTTTTTT
15	.	TRBV7-2	.	TRBJ1-1	CASSKGGGLGTEAFF	TGTGCCAGCAGCAAAGGGGGGGGCCTAGGAACTGAAGCTTTCTTT
17	.	TRBV4-2	.	TRBJ2-2	CASSPDVVAEGLGELFF	TGTGCCAGCAGCCCTGATGTCGTCGCGGAGGGTCTCGGGGAGCTGTTTTTT
18	TRBD1	TRBV19	.	TRBJ2-4	CASSTYGTGQGGGNIQYF	TGTGCCAGTAGTACATACGGGACAGGGCAAGGGGGGGGAAACATTCAGTACTTC
15	TRBD1	TRBV28	.	TRBJ1-5	CASSLVGQGNQPQHF	TGTGCCAGCAGTTTAGTCGGACAGGGGAATCAGCCCCAGCATTTT
17	TRBD1	TRBV27	.	TRBJ1-2	CASSLKGTGPPTYGYTF	TGTGCCAGCAGTTTAAAAGGGACAGGACCCCCAACCTATGGCTACACCTTC
13	.	TRBV5-1	.	TRBJ2-3	CASSLTSTDTQYF	TGCGCCAGCAGCCTCACTAGCACAGATACGCAGTATTTT
17	.	TRBV18	.	TRBJ1-1	CASSPTFGGRMNTEAFF	TGTGCCAGCTCACCGACCTTTGGGGGGAGGATGAACACTGAAGCTTTCTTT
13	.	TRBV5-5	.	TRBJ1-4	CASSLAKGEELFF	TGTGCCAGCAGCTTGGCAAAAGGGGAAGAACTGTTTTTT
15	TRBD2	TRBV5-1	.	TRBJ2-1	CASSLATGLASEQFF	TGCGCCAGCAGCTTGGCCACGGGACTAGCGAGTGAGCAGTTCTTC
15	.	TRBV2	.	TRBJ2-6	CASSDYTRGVNVLTF	TGTGCCAGCAGTGACTACACTAGAGGCGTCAACGTCCTGACTTTC